What follows is one T cell receptor beta chain and its context. J was trimmed by 7 bases and V by 6 bases; bases with no gene match: 8. The CDR3 spans 17 residues. The germline V gene has CDR1 MNHEY and CDR2 SVGEGT. The authors' processing: Quantification of nucleated cells was approximated via reference gene primer amplification. Sequenced by immunoSEQ multiplex PCR; TCRdb stores in-frame clones only, minus some. V and J calls plus clone size are reproduced from that table; the DNA served to infer D and trimming. The sample lists a few hundred thousand clones; around 89% were seen once. This entry is derived from a study of blood T cell repertoires in COVID-19. Whole-study context: The origin of the acute and convalescent COVID-19 samples was the United States, Italy and Spain. PBMCs, B-cell-depleted T cells, or T cells provided the cDNA or gDNA that made up the material.

The specimen sequenced was peripheral blood. The clonotype comes from a woman aged 55-69 years with acute or convalescent COVID-19. The chain uses TRBV6-2 or TRBV6-3 and TRBJ2-2; 16 bases are a match to TRBD2. The CDR3 loop reads CASSGRGTSGRGGELFF. DNA of the CDR3: TGTGCCAGCAGCGGACGCGGGACTAGCGGGAGGGGCGGGGAGCTGTTTTTT.